This TCR beta chain was profiled in a study of beta chain features in type 1 diabetes. Study details: What patients shared with healthy donors was a similar profile of age, gender and cell yields.

As every portion of the isolated RNA was reverse transcribed, the sequencing read expressed TCRB transcripts. The repertoire was sequenced with immunoSEQ multiplex PCR; TCRdb's copy has only in-frame clones and lacks some. The sample contains over 700,000 clones, roughly 17% of which appear only once. Study-wide results and caveats: Relative to healthy donors, patients appeared to have naive, central memory and Treg TCRB repertoires that were more similar. Any HLA effect on TCRB rearrangement was left unresolved by small sub-analyses. Short templates might get an advantage during PCR, and this would be equal in patients and controls.

This CDR3 is built from 15 residues. Germline CDR1 is SGHRS and CDR2 is YFSETQ. V dropped 4 bases and J dropped 2; count of bases not matched to a gene: 6. This clone was seen a few times. Its cognate antigen is unknown. The chain links TRBV5-1 to TRBJ2-3, with TRBD2 matching over 8 bases. Sample: naive CD4+ T cells from blood. This TCR came from a woman aged 18-29 years in good health. CDR3 sequence reads: CASSPSGGFTDTQYF. CDR3 bases: TGCGCCAGCAGCCCCTCGGGAGGGTTCACAGATACGCAGTATTTT. Filled out from reference TRBV5-1 and TRBJ2-3, the complete variable domain reads KAGVTQTPRYLIKTRGQQVTLSCSPISGHRSVSWYQQTPGQGLQFLFEYFSETQRNKGNFPGRFSGRQFSNSRSEMNVSTLELGDSALYLCASSPSGGFTDTQYFGPGTRLTVL.